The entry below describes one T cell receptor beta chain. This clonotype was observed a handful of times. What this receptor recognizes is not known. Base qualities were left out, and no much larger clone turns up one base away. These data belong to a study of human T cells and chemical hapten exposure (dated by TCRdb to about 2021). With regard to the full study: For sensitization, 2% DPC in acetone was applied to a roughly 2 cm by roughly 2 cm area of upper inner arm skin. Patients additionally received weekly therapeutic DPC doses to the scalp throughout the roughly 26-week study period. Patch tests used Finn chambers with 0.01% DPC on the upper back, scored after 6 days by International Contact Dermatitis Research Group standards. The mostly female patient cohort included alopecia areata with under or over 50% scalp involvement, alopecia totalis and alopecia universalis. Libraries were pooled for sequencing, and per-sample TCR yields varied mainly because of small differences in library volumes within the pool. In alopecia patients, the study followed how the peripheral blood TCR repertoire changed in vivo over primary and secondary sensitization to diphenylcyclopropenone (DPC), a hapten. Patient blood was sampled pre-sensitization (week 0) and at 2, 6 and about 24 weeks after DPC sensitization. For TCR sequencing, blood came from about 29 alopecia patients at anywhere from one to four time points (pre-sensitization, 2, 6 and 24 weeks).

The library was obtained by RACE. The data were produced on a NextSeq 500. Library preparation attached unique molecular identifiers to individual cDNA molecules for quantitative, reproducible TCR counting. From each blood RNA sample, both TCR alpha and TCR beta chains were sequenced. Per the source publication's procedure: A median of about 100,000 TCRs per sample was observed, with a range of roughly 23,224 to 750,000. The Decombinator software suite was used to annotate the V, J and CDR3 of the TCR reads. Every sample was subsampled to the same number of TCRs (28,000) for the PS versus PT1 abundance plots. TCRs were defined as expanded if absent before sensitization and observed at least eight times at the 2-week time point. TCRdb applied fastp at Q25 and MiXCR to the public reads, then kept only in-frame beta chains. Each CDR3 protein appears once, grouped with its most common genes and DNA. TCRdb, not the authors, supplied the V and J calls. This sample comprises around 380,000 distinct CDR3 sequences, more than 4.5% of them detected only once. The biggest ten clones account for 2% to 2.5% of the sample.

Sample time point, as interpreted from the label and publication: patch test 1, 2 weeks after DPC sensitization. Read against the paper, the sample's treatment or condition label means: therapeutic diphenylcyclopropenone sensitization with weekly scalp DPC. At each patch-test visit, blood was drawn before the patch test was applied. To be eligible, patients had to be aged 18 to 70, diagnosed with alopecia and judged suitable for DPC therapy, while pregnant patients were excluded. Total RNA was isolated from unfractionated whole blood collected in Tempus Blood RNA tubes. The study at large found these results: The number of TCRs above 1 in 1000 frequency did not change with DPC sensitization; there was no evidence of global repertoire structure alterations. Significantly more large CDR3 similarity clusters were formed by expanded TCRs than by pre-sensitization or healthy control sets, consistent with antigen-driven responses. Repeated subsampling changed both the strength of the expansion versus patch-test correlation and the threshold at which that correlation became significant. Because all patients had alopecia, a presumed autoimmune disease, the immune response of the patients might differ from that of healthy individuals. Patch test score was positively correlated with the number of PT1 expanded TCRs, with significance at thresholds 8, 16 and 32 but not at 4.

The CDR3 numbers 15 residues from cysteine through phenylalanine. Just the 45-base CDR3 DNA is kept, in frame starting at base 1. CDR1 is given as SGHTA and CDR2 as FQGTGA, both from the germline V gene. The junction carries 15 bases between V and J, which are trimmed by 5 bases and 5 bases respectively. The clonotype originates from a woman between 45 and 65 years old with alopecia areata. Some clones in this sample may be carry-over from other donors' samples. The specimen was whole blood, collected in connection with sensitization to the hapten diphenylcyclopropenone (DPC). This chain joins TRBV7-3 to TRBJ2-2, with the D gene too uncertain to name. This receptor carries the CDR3 CASSPGGYLTGELFF. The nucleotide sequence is TGTGCCAGCAGCCCCGGCGGTTACCTAACCGGGGAGCTGTTTTTT. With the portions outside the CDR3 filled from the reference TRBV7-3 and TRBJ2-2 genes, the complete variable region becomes GAGVSQTPSNKVTEKGKYVELRCDPISGHTALYWYRQSLGQGPEFLIYFQGTGAADDSGLPNDRFFAVRPEGSVSTLKIQRTERGDSAVYLCASSPGGYLTGELFFGEGSRLTVL.